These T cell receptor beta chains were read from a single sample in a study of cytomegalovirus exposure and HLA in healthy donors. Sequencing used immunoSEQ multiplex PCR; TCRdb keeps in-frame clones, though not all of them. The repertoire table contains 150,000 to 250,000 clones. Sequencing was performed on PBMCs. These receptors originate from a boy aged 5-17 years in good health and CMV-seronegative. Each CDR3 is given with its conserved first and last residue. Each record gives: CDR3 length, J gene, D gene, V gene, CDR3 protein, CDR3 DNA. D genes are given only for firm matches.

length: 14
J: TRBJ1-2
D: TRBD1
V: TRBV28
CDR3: CASSLWQGDGGYTF
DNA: TGTGCCAGCAGTTTATGGCAGGGGGACGGGGGCTACACCTTC

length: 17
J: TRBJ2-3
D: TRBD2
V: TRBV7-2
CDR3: CASSSEAGGRASDTQYF
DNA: TGTGCCAGCAGCTCAGAAGCGGGGGGCCGAGCCTCAGATACGCAGTATTTT

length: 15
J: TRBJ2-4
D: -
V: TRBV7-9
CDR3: CASSREPGAKNIQYF
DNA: TGTGCCAGCAGCCGGGAACCGGGGGCCAAAAACATTCAGTACTTC

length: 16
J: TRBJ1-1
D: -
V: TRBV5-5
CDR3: CASSFRFRGVDTEAFF
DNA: TGTGCCAGCAGCTTTAGGTTCAGGGGAGTAGACACTGAAGCTTTCTTT

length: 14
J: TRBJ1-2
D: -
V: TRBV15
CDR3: CATSRDLADYGYTF
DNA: TGTGCCACCAGCAGAGATCTGGCCGACTATGGCTACACCTTC

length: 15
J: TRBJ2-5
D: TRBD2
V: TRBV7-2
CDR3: CASSRDYKRLETQYF
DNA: TGTGCCAGCAGCCGGGACTATAAGAGATTAGAGACCCAGTACTTC

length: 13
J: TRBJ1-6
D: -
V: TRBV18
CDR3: CASSPLREALLHF
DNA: TGTGCCAGCTCACCACTGCGCGAGGCGCTCCTCCACTTT

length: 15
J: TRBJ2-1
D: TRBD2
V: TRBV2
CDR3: CASTGGLAGNNEQFF
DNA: TGTGCCAGCACCGGGGGGCTAGCGGGGAATAATGAGCAGTTCTTC

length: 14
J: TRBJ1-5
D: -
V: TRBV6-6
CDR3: CASSYYVANQPQHF
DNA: TGTGCCAGCAGTTACTACGTGGCCAATCAGCCCCAGCATTTT

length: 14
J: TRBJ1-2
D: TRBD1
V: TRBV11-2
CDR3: CASSFDRGRDGYTF
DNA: TGTGCCAGCAGCTTCGACAGGGGGCGAGATGGCTACACCTTC

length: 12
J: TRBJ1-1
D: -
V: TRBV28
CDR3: CASSRRIAEAFF
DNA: TGTGCCAGCAGCCGCAGGATCGCTGAAGCTTTCTTT

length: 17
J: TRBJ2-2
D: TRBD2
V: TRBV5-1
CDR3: CASNRKRGTTNTGELFF
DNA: TGCGCCAGCAACAGGAAGCGGGGCACAACGAACACCGGGGAGCTGTTTTTT

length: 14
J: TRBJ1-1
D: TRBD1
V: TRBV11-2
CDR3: CASSPRDRGDEAFF
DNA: TGTGCCAGCAGCCCTCGGGACAGGGGGGATGAAGCTTTCTTT

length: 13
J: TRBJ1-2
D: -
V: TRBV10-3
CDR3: CAISAGGPYGYTF
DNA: TGTGCCATCAGTGCGGGGGGTCCCTATGGCTACACCTTC

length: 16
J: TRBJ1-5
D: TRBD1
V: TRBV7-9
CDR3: CASSSGQVGSNQPQHF
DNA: TGTGCCAGCAGCTCAGGACAGGTCGGAAGCAATCAGCCCCAGCATTTT

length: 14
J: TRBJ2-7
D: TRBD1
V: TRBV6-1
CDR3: CASGSGTGVSEQYF
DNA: TGTGCCAGCGGGTCCGGGACAGGGGTCTCCGAGCAGTACTTC

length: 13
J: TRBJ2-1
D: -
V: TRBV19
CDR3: CASRDLAGNEQFF
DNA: TGTGCCAGCCGGGACTTAGCAGGCAATGAGCAGTTCTTC

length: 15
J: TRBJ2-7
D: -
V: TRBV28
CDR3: CASSHGDTQFYEQYF
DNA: TGTGCCAGCAGTCACGGGGACACCCAGTTCTACGAGCAGTACTTC

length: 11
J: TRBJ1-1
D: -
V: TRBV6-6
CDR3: CASSTVSEAFF
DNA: TGTGCCAGCAGTACAGTGTCTGAAGCTTTCTTT

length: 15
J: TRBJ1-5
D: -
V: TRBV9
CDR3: CASSQGVQLNQPQHF
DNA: TGTGCCAGCAGCCAAGGGGTTCAGTTAAATCAGCCCCAGCATTTT

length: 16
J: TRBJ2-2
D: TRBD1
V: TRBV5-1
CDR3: CASSTPGTGDTGELFF
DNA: TGCGCCAGCAGCACTCCCGGGACAGGTGACACCGGGGAGCTGTTTTTT

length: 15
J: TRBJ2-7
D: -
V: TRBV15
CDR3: CATSRERRASYEQYF
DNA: TGTGCCACCAGCAGAGAACGGCGGGCAAGCTACGAGCAGTACTTC

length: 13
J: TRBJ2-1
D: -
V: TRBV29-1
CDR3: CSAGSGERNEQFF
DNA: TGCAGCGCTGGCTCGGGGGAGAGAAATGAGCAGTTCTTC

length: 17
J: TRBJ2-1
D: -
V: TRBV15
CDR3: CATSRGRVQSSYNEQFF
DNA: TGTGCCACCAGCAGAGGCAGGGTCCAGAGCTCCTACAATGAGCAGTTCTTC

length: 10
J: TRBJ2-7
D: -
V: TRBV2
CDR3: CGSGSYEQYF
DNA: TGTGGGTCGGGCTCCTACGAGCAGTACTTC

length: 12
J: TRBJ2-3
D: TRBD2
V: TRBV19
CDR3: CASRLGGDTQYF
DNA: TGTGCCAGTCGACTGGGGGGGGATACGCAGTATTTT

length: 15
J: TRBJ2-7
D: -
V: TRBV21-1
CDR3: CASRVTGGSSYEQYF
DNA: TGTGCTAGCAGGGTAACAGGGGGAAGCTCCTACGAGCAGTACTTC

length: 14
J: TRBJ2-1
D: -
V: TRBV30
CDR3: CAWADSSSYNEQFF
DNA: TGTGCCTGGGCGGACAGTAGCTCCTACAATGAGCAGTTCTTC

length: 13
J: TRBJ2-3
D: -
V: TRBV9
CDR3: CASSVAQGDTQYF
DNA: TGTGCCAGCAGCGTAGCGCAGGGGGATACGCAGTATTTT

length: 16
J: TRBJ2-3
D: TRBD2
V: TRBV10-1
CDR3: CASSDASGGITDTQYF
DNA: TGCGCCAGCAGTGATGCTAGCGGGGGGATAACAGATACGCAGTATTTT

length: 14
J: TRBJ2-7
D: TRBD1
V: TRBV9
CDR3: CASSPTGQGYEQYF
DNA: TGTGCCAGCAGCCCCACCGGACAGGGTTACGAGCAGTACTTC

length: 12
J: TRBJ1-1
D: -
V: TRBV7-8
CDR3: CATNQRTKPPFF
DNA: TGTGCCACGAACCAAAGGACAAAACCACCTTTCTTT

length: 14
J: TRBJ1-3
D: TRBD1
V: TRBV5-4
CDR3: CASSNQGGGNTIYF
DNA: TGTGCCAGCAGCAACCAGGGGGGCGGAAACACCATATATTTT

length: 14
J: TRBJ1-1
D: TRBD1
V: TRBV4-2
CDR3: CASSQGQGANEAFF
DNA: TGTGCCAGCAGCCAGGGACAGGGGGCGAATGAAGCTTTCTTT

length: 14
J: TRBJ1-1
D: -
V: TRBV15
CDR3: CATSRTGMNTEAFF
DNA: TGTGCCACCAGCAGGACAGGAATGAACACTGAAGCTTTCTTT

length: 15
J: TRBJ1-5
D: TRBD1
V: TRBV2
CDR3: CASSQDRLSNQPQHF
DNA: TGTGCCAGCAGCCAGGACAGGCTGAGCAATCAGCCCCAGCATTTT

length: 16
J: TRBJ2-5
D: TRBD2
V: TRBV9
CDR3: CASSVASGGAQETQYF
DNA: TGTGCCAGCAGCGTAGCGAGCGGGGGGGCCCAAGAGACCCAGTACTTC

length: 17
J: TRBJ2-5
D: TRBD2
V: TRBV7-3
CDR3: CASSPGLAAIDLETQYF
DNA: TGTGCCAGCAGCCCGGGACTAGCGGCTATTGACCTAGAGACCCAGTACTTC

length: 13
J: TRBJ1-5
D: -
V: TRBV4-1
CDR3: CASSQGGFDAQHF
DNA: TGCGCCAGCAGCCAAGGAGGGTTTGACGCCCAGCATTTT

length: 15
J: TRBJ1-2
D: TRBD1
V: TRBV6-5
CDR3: CASSKRQGLNYGYTF
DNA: TGTGCCAGCAGTAAACGACAGGGCCTAAACTATGGCTACACCTTC

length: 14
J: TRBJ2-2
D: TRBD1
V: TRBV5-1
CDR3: CASSRQGSTGELFF
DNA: TGCGCCAGCTCGAGACAGGGGTCCACCGGGGAGCTGTTTTTT

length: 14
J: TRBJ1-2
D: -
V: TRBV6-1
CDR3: CASSEVAREDGYTF
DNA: TGTGCCAGCAGTGAAGTCGCCAGGGAGGATGGCTACACCTTC

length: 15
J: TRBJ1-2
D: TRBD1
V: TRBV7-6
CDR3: CASSLAGGAVDGYTF
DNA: TGTGCCAGCAGCCTTGCAGGGGGCGCGGTGGATGGCTACACCTTC

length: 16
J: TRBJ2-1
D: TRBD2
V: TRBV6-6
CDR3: CASSYRRTSGGHEQFF
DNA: TGTGCCAGCAGTTACCGAAGGACTAGCGGGGGGCATGAGCAGTTCTTC

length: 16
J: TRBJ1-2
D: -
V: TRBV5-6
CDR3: CASSPTGISFNYGYTF
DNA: TGTGCCAGCAGCCCGACAGGAATTAGCTTTAACTATGGCTACACCTTC

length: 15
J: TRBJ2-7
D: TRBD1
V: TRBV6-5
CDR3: CASSSAGTGDHEQYF
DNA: TGTGCCAGCAGTTCCGCCGGGACAGGGGACCACGAGCAGTACTTC

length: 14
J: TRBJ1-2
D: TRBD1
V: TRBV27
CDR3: CASRQQGTNYGYTF
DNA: TGTGCCAGCAGGCAACAGGGGACTAACTATGGCTACACCTTC

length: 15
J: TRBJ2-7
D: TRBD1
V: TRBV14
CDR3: CASSNTPGQGYEQYF
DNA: TGTGCCAGCAGTAACACCCCGGGACAGGGGTACGAGCAGTACTTC

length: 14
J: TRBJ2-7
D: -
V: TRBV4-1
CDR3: CASSQEQGPYEQYF
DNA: TGCGCCAGCAGCCAAGAACAGGGTCCGTACGAGCAGTACTTC

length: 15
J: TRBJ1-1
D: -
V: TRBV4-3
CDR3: CASSLTDLSTGEAFF
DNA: TGCGCCAGCAGCCTGACAGATTTATCGACCGGTGAAGCTTTCTTT

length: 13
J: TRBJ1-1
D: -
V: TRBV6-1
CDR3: CASPRHPGLEAFF
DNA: TGTGCCAGCCCTAGACACCCCGGACTTGAAGCTTTCTTT

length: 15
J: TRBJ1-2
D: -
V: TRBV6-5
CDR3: CASSKVRGADYGYTF
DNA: TGTGCCAGCAGCAAAGTCAGGGGAGCGGACTATGGCTACACCTTC

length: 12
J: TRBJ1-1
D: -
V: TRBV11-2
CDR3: CASSLDRVVTFF
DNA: TGTGCCAGCAGCTTAGACCGAGTTGTCACGTTCTTT

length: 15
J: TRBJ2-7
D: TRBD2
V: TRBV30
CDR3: CAWRASGTGSYEQYF
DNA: TGTGCCTGGAGAGCCAGCGGGACCGGGTCCTACGAGCAGTACTTC

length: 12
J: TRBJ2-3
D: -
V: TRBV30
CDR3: CAWSPSTDTQYF
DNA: TGTGCCTGGAGTCCTAGCACAGATACGCAGTATTTT

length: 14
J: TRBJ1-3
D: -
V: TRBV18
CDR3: CASSPEYSGNTIYF
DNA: TGTGCCAGCTCACCTGAGTACTCTGGAAACACCATATATTTT

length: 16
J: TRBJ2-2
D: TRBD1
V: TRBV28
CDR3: CASSRRTGGDTGELFF
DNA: TGTGCCAGCAGTCGGCGGACAGGGGGAGACACCGGGGAGCTGTTTTTT